This paragraph reports one TCR beta chain. Its antigen is still unknown. The PCR contained 60 Vbeta and 13 Jbeta primers. The repertoire was sequenced with immunoSEQ multiplex PCR; TCRdb's copy has only in-frame clones and lacks some. In total, the table holds about 120,000 clones. This CDR3 contains 18 residues. Per germline, CDR1 LNHDA and CDR2 SQIVND (reference sequence). The ends were cut back, 5 bases at V and 0 bases at J, with 17 bases in the middle. These data come from a study of cytomegalovirus exposure and HLA in healthy donors. Study outcomes and limitations: The classifier reportedly diagnosed cytomegalovirus status with high specificity and sensitivity. A later analysis reportedly found fewer N-insertions in an Asian-associated ancestry cluster than the roughly 670-donor mean. The authors judged a highly shared variant cluster likely a sequencing artifact.

All the people who gave samples were healthy bone marrow donors. This receptor was identified in a woman aged 40 to 55 in good health and CMV-seropositive. The chain recombines TRBV19 with TRBJ2-6; TRBD2 is a possible D gene (6 bases). The sample comprised PBMCs. CDR3 protein: CASSLGQAGLSGANVLTF. CDR3 nucleotides: TGTGCCAGTAGTCTCGGGCAGGCGGGACTCTCTGGGGCCAACGTCCTGACTTTC.